The source of this T cell receptor (beta chain) is a study of CD8+ T cells in alopecia areata (dated by TCRdb to the late 2010s). The study in broad terms: The treated patients took part in an open-label pilot trial in which moderate-to-severe alopecia areata was treated with oral tofacitinib at 5 to 10 mg twice daily. Patients received tofacitinib for 6 to 18 months and were then followed off drug for 6 months to check for delayed response and recurrence. The SALT score, which quantifies the percentage of affected scalp surface area, was used to measure disease severity in treated patients. In both human patients and the C3H/HeJ mouse model, the study applied high-throughput TCRbeta sequencing to look at T cell clonal expansion in alopecia areata. On the human side, TCRbeta sequencing was run on scalp tissue and on sorted CD4+ and CD8+ peripheral blood T cells from healthy controls and from alopecia areata patients with either patchy or totalis/universalis disease. Biopsies were taken from tofacitinib-treated patients at baseline and at 4 and 24 weeks of treatment, and a later scalp biopsy was taken in several of the tofacitinib-treated patients. Scalp clonality was compared across normal scalp (n=4), patchy alopecia areata scalp (n=8), and alopecia totalis/universalis scalp (n=8). RNA came from the PAXgene miRNA kit for fixed scalp, the miRNeasy kit for PBMCs, and the RNeasy kit for mouse skin. TCRbeta CDR3 regions were amplified by immunoSEQ multiplex PCR using 35 Vbeta forward and 13 Jbeta reverse primers. Points the paper makes about the study in general: Because the treated cohort was small and had only one nonresponder, larger studies are needed to examine links between baseline CD8+ expansion and response. During tofacitinib treatment, many expanded lesional clones remained in scalp and blood, and this persistence may partly explain relapse after treatment is stopped. Scalp clonality and the number of expanded CD8+ clones among the top 100 scalp clones were significantly decreased by tofacitinib. Shared TCR sequences between patients were less evident than in mice, which may be partly attributable to HLA diversity in the patient population. Higher clonality and more expanded CD8+ clones were observed in lesional scalp than in normal scalp, particularly in alopecia totalis/universalis, a finding suggestive of antigenic drive. Resident alphabeta T cells in normal human skin are also sequenced, complicating scalp TCR repertoire analysis, unlike mouse skin dominated by gammadelta T cells.

The CDR3, cysteine through phenylalanine, is 15 amino acids long. Only the CDR3 region is kept as DNA, spanning 45 bases read in frame from base 1. Relative to germline, V is missing 0 bases and J is missing 6 bases, with 1 base of the junction outside any gene match. The germline V gene specifies SGDLS as CDR1 and YYNGEE as CDR2. This specimen's time point label, interpreted: about 4 weeks on oral tofacitinib. The sample's treatment or condition label is to be understood as: oral pan-JAK inhibitor, 5-10 mg twice daily. Lesional scalp punch biopsies and peripheral blood were collected from alopecia areata patients. After PBMCs were isolated by density centrifugation and stained for CD3, CD4 and CD8, a FACSAria was used to sort CD4+ and CD8+ T cells. Concerning this clone: Its antigen target is currently unknown. Base qualities are not provided; no much larger clone lies one nucleotide away.

Libraries were constructed by the immunoSEQ multiplex PCR assay. For TCR sequencing, RNA was extracted from every sample and reverse transcribed into cDNA to serve as template. SuperScript III was used for first-strand cDNA synthesis, primed with a 2:1 mix of oligo-dT and random hexamers. A synthetic immune receptor repertoire was used to measure amplification bias, and any remaining bias was corrected computationally. From the authors' description of their analysis: After raw reads were preprocessed to remove errors, the CDR3 was defined following IMGT conventions as running from the conserved cysteine to phenylalanine. To get clonality, Shannon entropy was normalized by log2 of the number of productive unique TCRs and the result was subtracted from 1. CD4 or CD8 identity of scalp clones was inferred by cross-referencing scalp TCRbeta sequences with sorted blood CD4 and CD8 repertoires. Entries here come from immuneACCESS through TCRdb and include only in-frame sequences with V and J called. Some clones fail to appear in such tables; in the studies checked, an unresolved V gene covers under half of the shortfall, and the cause of the remainder is unknown. That table is the source of V, J and clone size, and D and trimming were worked out from the DNA. The sample yields about 200,000 clones; 60% were counted once. Together, the top ten hold about 3.5% of the sample.

Specimen: CD4+ T cells sorted from blood, collected at week 4, from a patient treated with tofacitinib. This TCR came from a human donor with alopecia areata. Recombination linked TRBV9 to TRBJ2-1, with 12 bases aligning to TRBD2. The DNA sequence is as follows: TGTGCCAGCAGCGTAGTACTAGCGGGGGGCAATGAGCAGTTCTTC. Translated, this is CASSVVLAGGNEQFF.